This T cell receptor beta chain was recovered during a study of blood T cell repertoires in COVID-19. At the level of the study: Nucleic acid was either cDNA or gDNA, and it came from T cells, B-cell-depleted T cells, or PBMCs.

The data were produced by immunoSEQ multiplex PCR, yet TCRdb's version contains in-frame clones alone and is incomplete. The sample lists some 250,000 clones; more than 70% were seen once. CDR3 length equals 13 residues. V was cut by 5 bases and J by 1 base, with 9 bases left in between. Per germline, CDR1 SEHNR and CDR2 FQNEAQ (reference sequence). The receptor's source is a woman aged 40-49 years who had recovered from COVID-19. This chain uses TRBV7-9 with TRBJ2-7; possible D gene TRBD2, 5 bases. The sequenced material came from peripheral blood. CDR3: CASSPGVSYEQYV. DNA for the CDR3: TGTGCCAGCAGCCCCGGGGTGTCCTACGAGCAGTACGTC.